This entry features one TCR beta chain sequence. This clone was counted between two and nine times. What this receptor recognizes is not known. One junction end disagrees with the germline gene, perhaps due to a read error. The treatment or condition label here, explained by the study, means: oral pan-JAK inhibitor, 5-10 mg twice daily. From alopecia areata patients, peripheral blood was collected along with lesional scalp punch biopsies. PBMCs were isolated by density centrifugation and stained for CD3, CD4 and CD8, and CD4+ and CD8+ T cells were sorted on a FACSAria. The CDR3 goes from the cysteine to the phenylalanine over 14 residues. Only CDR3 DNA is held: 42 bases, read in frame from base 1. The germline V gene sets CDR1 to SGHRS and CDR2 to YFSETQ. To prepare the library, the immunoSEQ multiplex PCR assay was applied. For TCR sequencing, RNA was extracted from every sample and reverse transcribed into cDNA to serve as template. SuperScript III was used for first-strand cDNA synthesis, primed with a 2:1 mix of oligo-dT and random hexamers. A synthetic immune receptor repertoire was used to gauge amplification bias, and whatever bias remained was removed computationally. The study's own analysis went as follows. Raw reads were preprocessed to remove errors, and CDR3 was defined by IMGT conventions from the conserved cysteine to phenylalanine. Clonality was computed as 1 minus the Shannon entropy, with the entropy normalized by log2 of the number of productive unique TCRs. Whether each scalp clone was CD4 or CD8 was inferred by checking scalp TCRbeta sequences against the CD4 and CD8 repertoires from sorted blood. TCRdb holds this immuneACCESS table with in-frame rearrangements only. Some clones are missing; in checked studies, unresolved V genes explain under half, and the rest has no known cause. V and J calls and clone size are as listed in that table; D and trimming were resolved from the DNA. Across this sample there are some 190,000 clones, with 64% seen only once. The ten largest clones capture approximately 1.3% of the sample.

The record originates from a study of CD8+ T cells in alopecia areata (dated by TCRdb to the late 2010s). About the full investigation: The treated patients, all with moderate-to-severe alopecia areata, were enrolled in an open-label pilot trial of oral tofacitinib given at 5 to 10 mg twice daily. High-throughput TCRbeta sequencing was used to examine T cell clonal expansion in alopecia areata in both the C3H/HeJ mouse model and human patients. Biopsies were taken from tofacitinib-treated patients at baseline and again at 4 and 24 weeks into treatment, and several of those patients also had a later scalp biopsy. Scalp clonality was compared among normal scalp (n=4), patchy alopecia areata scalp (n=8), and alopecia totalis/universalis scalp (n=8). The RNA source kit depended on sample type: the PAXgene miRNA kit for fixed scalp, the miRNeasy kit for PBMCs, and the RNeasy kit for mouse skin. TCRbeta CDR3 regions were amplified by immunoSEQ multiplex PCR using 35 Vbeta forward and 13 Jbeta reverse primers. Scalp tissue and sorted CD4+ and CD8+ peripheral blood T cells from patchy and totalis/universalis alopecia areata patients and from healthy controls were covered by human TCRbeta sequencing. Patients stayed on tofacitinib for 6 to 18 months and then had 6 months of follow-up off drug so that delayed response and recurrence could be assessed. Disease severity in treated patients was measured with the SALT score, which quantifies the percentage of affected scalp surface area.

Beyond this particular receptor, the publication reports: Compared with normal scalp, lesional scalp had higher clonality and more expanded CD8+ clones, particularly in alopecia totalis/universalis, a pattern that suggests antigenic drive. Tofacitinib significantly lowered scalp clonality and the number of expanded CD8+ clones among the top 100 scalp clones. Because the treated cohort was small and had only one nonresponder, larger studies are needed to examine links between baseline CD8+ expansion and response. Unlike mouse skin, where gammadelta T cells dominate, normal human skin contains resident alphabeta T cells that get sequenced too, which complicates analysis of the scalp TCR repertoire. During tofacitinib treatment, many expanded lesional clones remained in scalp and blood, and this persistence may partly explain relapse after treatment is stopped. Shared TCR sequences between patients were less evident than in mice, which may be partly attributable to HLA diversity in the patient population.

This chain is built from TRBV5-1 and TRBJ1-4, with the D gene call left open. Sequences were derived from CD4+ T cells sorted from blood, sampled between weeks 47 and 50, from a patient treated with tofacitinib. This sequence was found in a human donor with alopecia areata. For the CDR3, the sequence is CASGLGSVQEKLFF. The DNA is TGCGCCAGCGGCTTGGGGAGCGTGCAGGAAAAACTGTTTTTT.